The present T cell receptor (beta chain) was sequenced within a study of Graves' ophthalmopathy and Graves' hyperthyroidism. Findings of the study overall: Also, most clonotypes expanded in the thyroid above 0.001 frequency appeared in blood.

V lost 3 bases to trimming and J lost 1 base, with 16 bases between them. This CDR3 region has 16 residues. Germline loops: CDR1 SGHVS, CDR2 FQNEAQ. Stable hyperthyroidism meant no progression to ophthalmopathy within 18 months of follow-up. Researchers turned away patients with other autoimmune diseases, uncontrolled infections, pregnancy or lactation. Researchers took RNA transcripts and amplified TCR beta CDR3 regions from them. The first-round RT-PCR employed HTBI primers together with the Qiagen OneStep RT-PCR kit. A multiplex PCR was then performed as the second round. TCRdb redid the calling of the multiplex PCR reads with MiXCR, one entry per CDR3 protein. In the table there are some 380,000 distinct CDR3 sequences, approximately 15% of which are singletons. This clonotype came up many times. Its specificity is not known.

Sequences were obtained from peripheral blood. The receptor comes from a woman aged 18-29 years with stable Graves' hyperthyroidism. The chain joins TRBV7-8 to TRBJ2-7, with a possible D match to TRBD1 (6 bases). The CDR3 reads CASSLDSGLPSYEQYF. The CDR3 DNA is TGTGCCAGCAGCTTGGACAGTGGGCTGCCATCCTACGAGCAGTACTTC.